This T cell receptor (beta chain) was sequenced during a study of blood T cell repertoires in COVID-19. Study-wide background: PBMCs, B-cell-depleted T cells, or T cells provided the cDNA or gDNA that made up the material.

Original processing notes: Estimated nucleated cell counts came from reference gene primer amplification. Profiled with immunoSEQ multiplex PCR; TCRdb holds only in-frame clones, not every one. V and J calls plus clone size are reproduced from that table; the DNA served to infer D and trimming. The sample has 200,000 to 300,000 clones, around nine tenths seen once; the top ten hold around a tenth. The CDR3 is 14 residues long. Germline-derived CDR1 and CDR2 are LGHDT and YNNKEL (reference sequence). Trimming pared 5 bases from V and 0 bases from J, leaving 9 bases between. V usage is TRBV3-1 (or the pseudogene TRBV3-2) and J usage is TRBJ2-3; D unresolved. Source material: peripheral blood. The sequence was obtained from a man aged 40-49 years who had recovered from COVID-19. Here the CDR3 reads CASSTRGSTDTQYF. In DNA form, the CDR3 reads TGTGCCAGCAGCACACGAGGTAGCACAGATACGCAGTATTTT.